This record concerns one TCR beta chain sequence. The antigen is not known. This sample was included in a study of T cell responses to AZD1222 COVID-19 vaccine. Study conclusions and caveats: Donors were chiefly white British, with a greater number of females, and clonal diversity was perhaps underestimated.

Combined were second doses at about 4 or about 12 weeks. V lost 7 bases and J lost 15; bases outside the gene matches: 7. CDR1 and CDR2 (germline): LNHDA, SQIVND (reference sequence). There are 11 residues in the CDR3. Here immunoSEQ multiplex PCR was the method, and the copy in TCRdb shows in-frame clones only, minus some. The sample lists some 95,000 clones; roughly 88% were seen once. The rearrangement links TRBV19 to TRBJ2-1; 9 positions match TRBD2. Here the sequenced sample was peripheral blood, taken 28 days after the second AZD1222 dose. The origin of this receptor is an adult who received the AZD1222 COVID-19 vaccine. The CDR3 bases are TGTGCCAGTACGGCGGGAGGGCCCTGGTTCTTC. Translated: CASTAGGPWFF.